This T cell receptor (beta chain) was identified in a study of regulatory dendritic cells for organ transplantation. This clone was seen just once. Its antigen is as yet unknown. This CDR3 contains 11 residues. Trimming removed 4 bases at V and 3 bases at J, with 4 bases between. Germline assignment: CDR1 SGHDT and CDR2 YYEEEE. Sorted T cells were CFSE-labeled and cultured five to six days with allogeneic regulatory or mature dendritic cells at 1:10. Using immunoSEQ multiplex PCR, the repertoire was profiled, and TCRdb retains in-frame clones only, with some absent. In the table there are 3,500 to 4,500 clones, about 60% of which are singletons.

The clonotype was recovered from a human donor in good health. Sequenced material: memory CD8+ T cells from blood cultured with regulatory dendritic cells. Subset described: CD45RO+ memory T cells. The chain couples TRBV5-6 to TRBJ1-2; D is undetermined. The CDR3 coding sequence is TGTGCCAGCAGCCTTCACTATGGCTACACCTTC. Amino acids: CASSLHYGYTF.